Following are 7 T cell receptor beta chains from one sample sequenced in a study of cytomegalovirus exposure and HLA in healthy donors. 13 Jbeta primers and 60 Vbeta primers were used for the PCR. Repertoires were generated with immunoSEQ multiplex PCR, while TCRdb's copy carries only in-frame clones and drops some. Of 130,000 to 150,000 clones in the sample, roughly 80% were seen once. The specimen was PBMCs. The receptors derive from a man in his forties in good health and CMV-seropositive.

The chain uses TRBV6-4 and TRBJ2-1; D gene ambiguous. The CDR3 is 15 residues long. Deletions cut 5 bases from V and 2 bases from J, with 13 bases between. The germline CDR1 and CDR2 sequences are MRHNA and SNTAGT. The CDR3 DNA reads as TGTGCCAGCAGTCCTGTCGTCCCCCCCTACAATGAGCAGTTCTTC. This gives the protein CASSPVVPPYNEQFF.

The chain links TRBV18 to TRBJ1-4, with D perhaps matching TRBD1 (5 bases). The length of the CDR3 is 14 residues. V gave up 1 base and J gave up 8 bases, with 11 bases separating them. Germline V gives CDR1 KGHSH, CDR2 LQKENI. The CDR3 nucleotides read TGTGCCAGCTCACCACAGGGGCCCTACGAAAAACTGTTTTTT. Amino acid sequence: CASSPQGPYEKLFF.

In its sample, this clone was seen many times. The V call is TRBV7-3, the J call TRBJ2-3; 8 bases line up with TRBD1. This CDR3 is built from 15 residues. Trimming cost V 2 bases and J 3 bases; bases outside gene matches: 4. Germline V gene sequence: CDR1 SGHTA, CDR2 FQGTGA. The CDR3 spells CASSLQGALTDTQYF. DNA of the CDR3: TGTGCCAGCAGCTTACAGGGGGCGCTTACAGATACGCAGTATTTT.

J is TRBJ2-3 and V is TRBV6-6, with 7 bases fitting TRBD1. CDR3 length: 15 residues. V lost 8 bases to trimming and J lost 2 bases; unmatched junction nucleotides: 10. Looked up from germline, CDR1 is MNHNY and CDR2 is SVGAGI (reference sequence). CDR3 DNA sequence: TGTGCCAGCGGCCCTTCGGGACAGTACACAGATACGCAGTATTTT. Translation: CASGPSGQYTDTQYF.

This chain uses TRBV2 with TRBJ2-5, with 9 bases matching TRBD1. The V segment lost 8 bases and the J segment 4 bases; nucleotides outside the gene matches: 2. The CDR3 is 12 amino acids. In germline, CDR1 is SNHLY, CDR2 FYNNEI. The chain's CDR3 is CASRDRAETQYF. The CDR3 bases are TGTGCCAGCCGGGACAGGGCAGAGACCCAGTACTTC.

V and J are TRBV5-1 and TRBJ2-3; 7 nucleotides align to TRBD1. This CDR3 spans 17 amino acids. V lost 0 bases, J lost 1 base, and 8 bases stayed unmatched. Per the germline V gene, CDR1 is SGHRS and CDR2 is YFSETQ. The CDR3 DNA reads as TGCGCCAGCAGCTTGGGGACAGGCACTCGTGGCACAGATACGCAGTATTTT. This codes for CASSLGTGTRGTDTQYF.

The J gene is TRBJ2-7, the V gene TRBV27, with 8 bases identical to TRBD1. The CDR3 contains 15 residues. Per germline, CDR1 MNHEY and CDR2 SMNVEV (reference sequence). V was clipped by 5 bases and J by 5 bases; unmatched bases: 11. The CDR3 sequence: CASSGRTGLNDEQYF. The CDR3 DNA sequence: TGTGCCAGCAGTGGTAGGACAGGGTTAAATGACGAGCAGTACTTC.